Listed below are T cell receptor beta chains from one sample, sequenced in a study of blood T cells in healthy people across ages. Each CDR3 protein is one row after TCRdb ran MiXCR on the 5' RACE reads. This sample yields around 820,000 distinct CDR3 sequences, of which roughly 25% are seen a single time; 3% to 4.5% belongs to the top ten. In addition, the sample was reused for a study of T cells of mothers and their children.

Sequencing input: blood. The source is a boy between 10 and 17 years old in good health. The CDR3 runs from the conserved cysteine through the conserved F or W. The D gene is left open where the match is weak. The size field is filled for only some rows; it gives once, few, many or a size class.

-	TRBV5-1	-	CASSKWGDTQYF
-	TRBV7-2	-	CASSRLTGRSIQETQYF
-	TRBV2	-	CASNPAYNEQFF
few	TRBV5-4	-	CASSLVGDPVYEQYF
-	TRBV12-3/TRBV12-4	TRBD1	CASSSYRGRVGYTF
-	TRBV12-3/TRBV12-4	-	CASSRSRDGPTSNF
-	TRBV5-1	-	CASSLDSFNQPQHF
-	TRBV7-2	TRBD1	CASSSRQGLLQETQYF
-	TRBV5-6	TRBD1	CASSLEQGVNEQFF
-	TRBV25-1	-	CASSGFLGFWPQETQYF
-	TRBV29-1	TRBD2	CSVDSAGEGYIGYF
once	TRBV7-2	-	CASSPDPGKETQYF
few	TRBV11-1	TRBD1	CASSLDGRGRETQYF
many	TRBV18	-	CASSPRETYEQYF
-	TRBV29-1	-	CSSGGREGGYTF
-	TRBV7-2	TRBD2	CAGSLLAGVIETQYF
-	TRBV29-1	-	CSVLRGTPIRAETQYF
once	TRBV7-2	TRBD2	CASSSFSLAGVTDTQYF
few	TRBV6-1	-	CASSPTGEGGAKNIQYF
-	TRBV4-3	TRBD1	CASSQGLQGGQETQYF
-	TRBV4-1	TRBD2	CASSQDKNREAGGPENEQFF
few	TRBV2	-	CASSDTRNYGYTF
-	TRBV20-1	-	CSASGRGGAGQETQYF
-	TRBV3-1	TRBD1	CASSLGTGPRGYTF
-	TRBV20-1	TRBD2	CSAFTSGGAYEQYF
few	TRBV9	-	CASSVAWGDKYEQYF
-	TRBV27	-	CASSYPVEGFYYISYEQYF
few	TRBV10-3	-	CAISEQVVDEQFF
few	TRBV9	TRBD2	CASSVGRSGSTDTQYF
-	TRBV29-1	-	CSVEWRTNYGYTF
few	TRBV28	-	CASYPITGTQGYTF
-	TRBV5-1	-	CASSLGSTGVETQYF
-	TRBV28	-	CASSLYRGNEQYF
few	TRBV7-2	-	CASGPSHNEQFF
many	TRBV7-3	TRBD2	CASSLTGGSSDTQYF
-	TRBV12-3/TRBV12-4	-	CASSLNRRGTGELFF
few	TRBV19	-	CASSPFEDGEAFF
-	TRBV29-1	TRBD1	CSVGLGTEPNYGYTF
-	TRBV29-1	-	CSVVPTSSEGGGYTF
-	TRBV20-1	TRBD1	CSASARTGGTDTQYF
-	TRBV29-1	-	CAAWLGETQYF
-	TRBV9	-	CASRTGPGGYGYTF
-	TRBV7-2	TRBD1	CASSLNGQGLKKLFF
-	TRBV7-9	-	CASSLDSPTSNQPQHF
few	TRBV14	-	CASSQDALLGWWNTEAFF
-	TRBV29-1	-	CSVVSGNWPGNTMYF
-	TRBV27	-	CASSLGLHYNEQFF
-	TRBV27	TRBD1	CASKDRDTYNEQFF
many	TRBV6-5	-	CASSYSIYHSGTSTDTQYF
-	TRBV27	TRBD1	CASRTGESDTGELFF
-	TRBV18	TRBD2	CASSPPPGLAGASTDTQYF
-	TRBV7-9	-	CASSSPQLTEAFF
-	TRBV15	TRBD1	CATSRDNRGGSQPQHF
few	TRBV3-1	-	CASSPGLAEGSYNEQFF
-	TRBV4-3	TRBD1	CASSQDRGTGLYNEQYF
once	TRBV10-3	-	CAISEPGGPSTDTPYF
few	TRBV7-3	-	CASSPLGQGDIQYF
-	TRBV29-1	-	CSVDGHLSNQPQHF
-	TRBV11-2	-	CASSLPGKDYEQYF
many	TRBV6-1	-	CASSETVNTEAFF